Listed here are 3 T cell receptor beta chains from one sample, sequenced in a study of shared clonotypes between healthy human individuals. Method: immunoSEQ multiplex PCR; TCRdb's copy keeps in-frame clones and lacks some. The sample contains roughly 2,500,000 clones, 80% to 95% of which appear only once. The sample consisted of naive CD4+ T cells from PBMCs. Subset reported: CD45RA+ positively selected. The receptor set was obtained from a man younger than 30 in good health. Some clones in this sample may be carry-over from other donors' samples.

The chain has TRBV28 and TRBJ2-1, with 8 nucleotides matching TRBD2. CDR3 length: 16 amino acids. V shed 6 bases, J shed 7 bases, and the junction held 14 bases outside the gene matches. Per the germline V gene, CDR1 is MDHEN and CDR2 is SYDVKM. The CDR3 DNA follows: TGTGCCAGCAGGACCGGGGGGGCGGGAGTACGTAATGAGCAGTTCTTC. Its protein is CASRTGGAGVRNEQFF.

This chain links TRBV7-3 with TRBJ2-1; D might be TRBD2 (5 bases). There are 13 residues in the CDR3. The V gene's germline CDR1 is SGHTA and CDR2 FQGTGA. Trimming cost V 5 bases and J 8 bases, with 13 bases left between them. The CDR3 sequence is CASSQPEGDEQFF. In nucleotides, the CDR3 is TGTGCCAGCAGCCAGCCCGAGGGTGATGAGCAGTTCTTC.

The chain employs TRBV25-1 and TRBJ1-1; no clear D gene. The V end lost 5 bases, the J end lost 6 bases, and 7 bases lay between the germline ends. The V gene's germline CDR1 is MGHDK and CDR2 SYGVNS. This CDR3 contains 11 residues. The CDR3, as DNA: TGTGCCAGCAGTTACCTAGCTGAAGCTTTCTTT. Its translation is CASSYLAEAFF.